The 10 T cell receptor beta chains below all came from one sample that was sequenced in a study of radiation and T cells in renal cell carcinoma. The table came from immunoSEQ multiplex PCR; TCRdb's copy has only in-frame clones and leaves some out. Found here are around 99,000 clones, around 80% of them singletons; the top ten hold less than 7.5%. The time point: blood 4 weeks post-SBRT, at nephrectomy. Treatment denoted: 15 Gy SBRT to primary tumor, nephrectomy 4 weeks later. Sequenced material: blood, taken from a patient whose treatment included radiotherapy and nephrectomy. Receptor source: a man aged 60-69 years with renal cell carcinoma.

This clone was observed a single time. The rearrangement uses TRBV11-2 and TRBJ1-3; D is undetermined. Between the trimmed V and J ends, which lost 5 bases and 0 bases, there was a span of 8 bases. This CDR3 region has 14 residues. Germline CDR1 and CDR2: SGHAT and FQNNGV. DNA for the CDR3: TGTGCCAGCAGCCCGTCTCGCTCTGGAAACACCATATATTTT. This sequence encodes CASSPSRSGNTIYF.

Only one count was recorded for this clone. This sequence joins TRBV5-1 and TRBJ2-5, with a weak D call TRBD1 (6 bases). V lost 0 bases to trimming and J lost 2 bases, with 11 bases between them. Germline V gene lookup returns CDR1 SGHRS and CDR2 YFSETQ. The CDR3 extends over 15 amino acids. The CDR3 coding sequence is TGCGCCAGCAGCTTGGCCGGGACACTTCAAGAGACCCAGTACTTC. Amino acids: CASSLAGTLQETQYF.

The chain joins TRBV14 to TRBJ1-2; no clear D. Germline loops: CDR1 SGHDN, CDR2 FVKESK. This CDR3 has 15 amino acids. Trimming took 0 bases from V and 3 from J, leaving 11 bases between them. CDR3 in DNA: TGTGCCAGCAGCCAAGATATAATGGGTTACTATGGCTACACCTTC. Translated: CASSQDIMGYYGYTF.

Here the CDR3 DNA reads TGTGCCATGCGACCGGCCGCGAACTACTCCAGGGGGCGGTGGAACACTGAAGCTTTCTTT. Translating gives CAMRPAANYSRGRWNTEAFF. The gene calls are TRBV10-3 and TRBJ1-1; 8 bases are a match to TRBD1. CDR1 ENHRY and CDR2 SYGVKD come from the germline V gene. V shed 9 bases, J shed 1 base, and the junction held 25 bases outside the gene matches. The CDR3 runs 20 residues.

The chain uses TRBV19 and TRBJ1-2; D call uncertain. Germline values: CDR1 LNHDA, CDR2 SQIVND (reference sequence). This CDR3 region has 12 residues. V was trimmed by 6 bases and J by 5 bases, leaving 10 bases between them. The DNA for the CDR3 is TGTGCCAGTAGCAGCTTTAGTTATGGCTACACCTTC. Protein: CASSSFSYGYTF.

The chain couples TRBV10-3 to TRBJ2-3; TRBD2 matches at 10 bases. V lost 11 bases and J lost 4; bases outside the gene matches: 6. This CDR3 has 13 residues. Germline values: CDR1 ENHRY, CDR2 SYGVKD. As DNA, the CDR3 is TGTGCCGTCTCTAGCGGGAGATCAGATACGCAGTATTTT. This codes for CAVSSGRSDTQYF.

This clone was counted only a few times. The chain links TRBV2 to TRBJ2-7, with D possibly being TRBD1 (5 bases). With 4 bases removed from V and 1 base from J, the gap between germline ends came to 8 bases. The germline V gene encodes CDR1 SNHLY and CDR2 FYNNEI. The CDR3 is made up of 13 amino acids. In DNA, the CDR3 is TGTGCCAGCAGTGTGGACATGTCCTACGAGCAGTACTTC. Translation: CASSVDMSYEQYF.

This clone was seen just once. The V gene is TRBV7-2, the J gene TRBJ1-2; a possible D gene is TRBD1 (5 bases). CDR3 length: 16 residues. The V end lost 0 bases, the J end lost 4 bases, and 15 bases lay between the germline ends. Germline V gene sequence: CDR1 SGHTA, CDR2 FQGNSA. As DNA, the CDR3 is TGTGCCAGCAGCTTAGCACTAGGGGAGAGGATCTATGGCTACACCTTC. It is translated as CASSLALGERIYGYTF. The whole variable domain, filled in from reference TRBV7-2 and TRBJ1-2, reads GAGVSQSPSNKVTEKGKDVELRCDPISGHTALYWYRQSLGQGLEFLIYFQGNSAPDKSGLPSDRFSAERTGGSVSTLTIQRTQQEDSAVYLCASSLALGERIYGYTFGSGTRLTVV.

This rearrangement joins TRBV5-6 to TRBJ1-2; D call uncertain. Per the germline V gene, CDR1 is SGHDT and CDR2 is YYEEEE. The CDR3 spans 15 residues. V was trimmed by 0 bases and J by 2 bases, leaving 11 bases between them. The CDR3 loop is CASSLAQTVNYGYTF. In nucleotides, the CDR3 is TGTGCCAGCAGCTTGGCTCAGACGGTGAACTATGGCTACACCTTC. The full variable domain, with the rest looked up from reference TRBV5-6 and TRBJ1-2, is DAGVTQSPTHLIKTRGQQVTLRCSPKSGHDTVSWYQQALGQGPQFIFQYYEEEERQRGNFPDRFSGHQFPNYSSELNVNALLLGDSALYLCASSLAQTVNYGYTFGSGTRLTVV.

The chain combines TRBV28 with TRBJ2-3, with 7 bases matching TRBD1. V trimming: 7 bases; J trimming: 5 bases; junction bases outside the gene matches: 6. CDR1 MDHEN and CDR2 SYDVKM come from the germline V gene. There are 13 residues in the CDR3. This chain's CDR3 is CASIRGLGDTQYF. The DNA of the CDR3 is TGTGCCAGCATTAGGGGGCTAGGAGATACGCAGTATTTT.